Sequencing of this T cell receptor (beta chain) was carried out in a study of T-cell reconstitution after alpha-beta-depleted transplantation in children. This clonotype was seen more than once but under ten times. The CDR3 runs to 15 residues. V lost 1 base and J lost 4, with 13 bases in between. Germline-derived CDR1 and CDR2 are SGHAT and FQDESV (reference sequence). TCRbeta library construction was performed incorporating unique molecular identifiers. TCRdb ran MiXCR on the PCR reads and lists one entry per CDR3 protein. The data hold 450,000 to 550,000 distinct CDR3 sequences, with 11% observed a single time.

The chain uses TRBV11-1 and TRBJ1-2; D is possibly TRBD1 (5 bases). This specimen was PBMCs, mostly from graft donor cells, taken 180 days after TCRalphabeta/CD19-depleted stem cell transplant. The source of this sequence is a female patient between 2 and 10 years old who had a stem cell transplant for aplastic anemia, so the T cells may come from the graft donor. The CDR3 reads CASSLGPGQGYGYTF. The CDR3 DNA sequence: TGTGCCAGCAGCTTAGGCCCTGGTCAGGGCTATGGCTACACCTTC.